One and the same sample provided the 9 T cell receptor beta chains below, sequenced in a study of T cell responses to AZD1222 COVID-19 vaccine. The data were produced by immunoSEQ multiplex PCR, yet TCRdb's version contains in-frame clones alone and is incomplete. The sample carries 110,000 to 150,000 clones, around 90% recorded once. Sample: peripheral blood, taken on day 0 of AZD1222 vaccination. These receptors were collected from an adult in good health.

CDR3 nucleotides: TGCAGCGTTGATGACGGGCCCAATCAGCCCCAGCATTTT. Its translation: CSVDDGPNQPQHF. The chain is built from TRBV29-1 and TRBJ1-5, with D hard to call. Trimming pared 3 bases from V and 3 bases from J, leaving 9 bases between. The CDR3 contains 13 residues. The germline V gene has CDR1 SQVTM and CDR2 ANQGSEA.

The genes are TRBV12-5 and TRBJ2-5, with 7 bases matching TRBD1. Germline lookup yields CDR1 LGHNT and CDR2 FRNRAP. This CDR3 is built from 14 residues. V dropped 7 bases and J dropped 3; count of bases not matched to a gene: 8. The CDR3 nucleotides read TGTGCTAGTGCCCATACCACAGGGGAAGAGACCCAGTACTTC. It specifies CASAHTTGEETQYF.

The CDR3 spells CASSEADTQYF. DNA for the CDR3: TGTGCCAGCAGTGAGGCGGATACGCAGTATTTT. The rearrangement uses TRBV6-1 and TRBJ2-3, with no clear D. CDR1 and CDR2 (germline): MNHNS, SASEGT. V gave up 3 bases and J gave up 6 bases, with 4 bases separating them. The CDR3 has 11 amino acids.

This chain connects TRBV9 to TRBJ1-2, with 7 bases lining up with TRBD1. CDR1 SGDLS and CDR2 YYNGEE come from the germline V gene. Losses at the gene ends were 4 bases for V and 5 bases for J; bases not matched to a gene: 20. This CDR3 has 18 residues. The CDR3 DNA reads TGTGCCAGCAGCCCAACACTCGACAAGGGGGCCTCCTCTTATGGCTACACCTTC. This sequence encodes CASSPTLDKGASSYGYTF. The variable domain in full, completed from reference TRBV9 and TRBJ1-2, reads DSGVTQTPKHLITATGQRVTLRCSPRSGDLSVYWYQQSLDQGLQFLIQYYNGEERAKGNILERFSAQQFPDLHSELNLSSLELGDSALYFCASSPTLDKGASSYGYTFGSGTRLTVV.

The chain is built from TRBV5-1 and TRBJ2-3, with 8 bases identical to TRBD2. CDR1 SGHRS and CDR2 YFSETQ come from the germline V gene. J was trimmed by 2 bases and V by 4 bases; bases with no gene match: 9. This CDR3 is 16 amino acids long. CDR3 DNA sequence: TGCGCCAGCAGCCCGGGGGTCGGGAGGGTCACAGATACGCAGTATTTT. Translating it yields CASSPGVGRVTDTQYF.

The chain carries TRBV10-3 and TRBJ2-3; no definite D call. CDR3 length: 13 residues. Trimming removed 2 bases from V and 0 bases from J, with 3 bases in between. Looked up from germline, CDR1 is ENHRY and CDR2 is SYGVKD. The CDR3 bases are TGTGCCATCAGTGAGCCTAGCACAGATACGCAGTATTTT. Its translation: CAISEPSTDTQYF.

The chain recombines TRBV6-5 with TRBJ1-5; no definite D call. Per germline, CDR1 MNHEY and CDR2 SVGAGI. The CDR3 runs to 13 residues. Trimming stripped 7 bases from V and 3 bases from J, with 10 bases between. The CDR3 loop is CASTNQFNQPQHF. The CDR3 nucleotides read TGTGCCAGCACCAACCAATTCAATCAGCCCCAGCATTTT.

The chain combines TRBV19 with TRBJ1-1; no firm D call. The CDR3 loop spans 14 amino acids. Germline CDR1 and CDR2: LNHDA and SQIVND (reference sequence). V gave up 5 bases and J gave up 1 base, with 11 bases separating them. This CDR3 is CASSSRRENTEAFF. In DNA form, the CDR3 reads TGTGCCAGTAGTTCTCGGCGGGAGAACACTGAAGCTTTCTTT.

The chain links TRBV6-6 to TRBJ2-5, with D perhaps assigned TRBD1 or TRBD2 (6 bases each). V gave up 7 bases and J gave up 5 bases, with 14 bases separating them. The CDR3 loop spans 13 amino acids. Germline CDR1 is MNHNY and CDR2 is SVGAGI (reference sequence). DNA for the CDR3: TGTGCCAGCACCCCCGGGGGCTGGGAGACCCAGTACTTC. Translated, it gives CASTPGGWETQYF.